This T cell receptor (beta chain) was obtained from a study of T-cell reconstitution after alpha-beta-depleted transplantation in children. Concerning this clonotype: Its antigen is not identified.

Unique molecular identifiers tagged the TCRbeta library. TCRdb re-analysed the PCR reads in MiXCR, keeping a single row per CDR3 protein. The table shows fewer than 550,000 distinct CDR3 sequences, with approximately 10% occurring only once. Study outcomes and limitations: Newly made T cells mostly supplied T-cell counts and diversity one year after transplant. Approximately two months post-transplant, alpha-beta T cells reportedly originated from several hundred expanded graft clones. TCRbeta diversity was high at day 60 in some patients (a result of surviving recipient T cells and thymic progenitors).

The CDR3 totals 16 residues. Trimming at V came to 5 bases and at J to 3 bases, leaving 12 bases not matched to a gene. In germline, CDR1 is SEHNR, CDR2 FQNEAQ (reference sequence). This TCR was recovered from a female patient aged 2-10 years who had a stem cell transplant for aplastic anemia, so the T cells may come from the graft donor. The chain joins TRBV7-9 to TRBJ2-5, with 7 bases that match TRBD2. Sequences were derived from PBMCs, mostly from graft donor cells, sampled 180 days after TCRalphabeta/CD19-depleted stem cell transplant. CDR3 region: CASSATSRNLKETQYF. The DNA of the CDR3 is TGTGCCAGCAGCGCGACTAGCAGAAACCTGAAAGAGACCCAGTACTTC.